This T cell receptor (beta chain) was captured in a study of T cell changes during pregnancy in multiple sclerosis. In this sample, this clone turned up once. Sequencing used immunoSEQ multiplex PCR; TCRdb keeps in-frame clones, though not all of them. The data hold under 70,000 clones, with roughly 87% observed a single time. This sample comprised peripheral blood, obtained in the third trimester of pregnancy. This clonotype was obtained from a female donor in good health, enrolled as a control in a pregnancy study.

Here the CDR3 reads CASSQRGRTDTQYF. In DNA form, the CDR3 reads TGTGCCAGCAGTCAAAGGGGTCGCACAGATACGCAGTATTTT. The chain couples TRBV11-2 to TRBJ2-3; D is possibly TRBD1 (5 bases). This CDR3 comprises 14 residues. Trimming left V 6 bases short and J 1 base short, with 11 bases between. Germline CDR1 is SGHAT and CDR2 is FQNNGV.